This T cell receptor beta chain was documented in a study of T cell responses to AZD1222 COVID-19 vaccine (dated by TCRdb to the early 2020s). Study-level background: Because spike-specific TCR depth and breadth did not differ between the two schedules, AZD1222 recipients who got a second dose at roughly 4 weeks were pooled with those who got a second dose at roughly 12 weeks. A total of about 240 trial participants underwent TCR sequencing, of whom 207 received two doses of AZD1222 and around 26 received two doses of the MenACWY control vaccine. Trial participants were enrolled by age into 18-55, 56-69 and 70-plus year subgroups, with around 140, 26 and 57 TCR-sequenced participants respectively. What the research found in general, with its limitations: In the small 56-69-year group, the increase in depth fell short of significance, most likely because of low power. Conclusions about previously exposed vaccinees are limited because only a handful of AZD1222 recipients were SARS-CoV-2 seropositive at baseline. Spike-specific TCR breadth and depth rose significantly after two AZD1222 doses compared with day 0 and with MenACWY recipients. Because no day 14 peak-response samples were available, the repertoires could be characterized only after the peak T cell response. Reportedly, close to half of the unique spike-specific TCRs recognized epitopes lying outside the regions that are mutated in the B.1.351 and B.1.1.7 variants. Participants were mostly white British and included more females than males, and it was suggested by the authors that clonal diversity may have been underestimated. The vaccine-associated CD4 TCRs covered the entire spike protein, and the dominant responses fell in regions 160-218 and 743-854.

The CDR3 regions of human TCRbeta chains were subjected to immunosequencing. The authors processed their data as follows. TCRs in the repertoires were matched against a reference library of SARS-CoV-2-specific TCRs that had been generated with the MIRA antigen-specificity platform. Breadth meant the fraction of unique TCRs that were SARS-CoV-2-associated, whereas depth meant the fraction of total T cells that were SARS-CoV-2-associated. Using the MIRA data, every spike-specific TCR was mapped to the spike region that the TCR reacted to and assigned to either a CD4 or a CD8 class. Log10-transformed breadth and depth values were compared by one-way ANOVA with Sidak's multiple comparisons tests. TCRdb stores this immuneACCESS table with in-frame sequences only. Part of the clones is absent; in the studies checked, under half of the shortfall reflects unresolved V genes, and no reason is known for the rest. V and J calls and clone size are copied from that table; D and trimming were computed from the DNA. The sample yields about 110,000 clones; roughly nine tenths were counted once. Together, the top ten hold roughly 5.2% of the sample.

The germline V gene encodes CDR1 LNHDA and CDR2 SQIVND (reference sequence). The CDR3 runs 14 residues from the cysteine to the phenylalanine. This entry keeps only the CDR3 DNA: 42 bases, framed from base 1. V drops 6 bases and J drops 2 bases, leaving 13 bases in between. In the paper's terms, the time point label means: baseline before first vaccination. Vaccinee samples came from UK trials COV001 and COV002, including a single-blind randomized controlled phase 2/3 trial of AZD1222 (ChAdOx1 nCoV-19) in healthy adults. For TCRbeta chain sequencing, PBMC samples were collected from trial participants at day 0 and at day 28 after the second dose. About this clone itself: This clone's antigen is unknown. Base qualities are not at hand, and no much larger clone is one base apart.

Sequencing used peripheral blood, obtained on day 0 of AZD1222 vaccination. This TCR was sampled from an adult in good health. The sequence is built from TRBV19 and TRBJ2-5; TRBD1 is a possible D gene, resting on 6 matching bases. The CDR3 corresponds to CASSTLGGQETQYF. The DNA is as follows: TGTGCCAGTAGCACCCTAGGGGGTCAAGAGACCCAGTACTTC.